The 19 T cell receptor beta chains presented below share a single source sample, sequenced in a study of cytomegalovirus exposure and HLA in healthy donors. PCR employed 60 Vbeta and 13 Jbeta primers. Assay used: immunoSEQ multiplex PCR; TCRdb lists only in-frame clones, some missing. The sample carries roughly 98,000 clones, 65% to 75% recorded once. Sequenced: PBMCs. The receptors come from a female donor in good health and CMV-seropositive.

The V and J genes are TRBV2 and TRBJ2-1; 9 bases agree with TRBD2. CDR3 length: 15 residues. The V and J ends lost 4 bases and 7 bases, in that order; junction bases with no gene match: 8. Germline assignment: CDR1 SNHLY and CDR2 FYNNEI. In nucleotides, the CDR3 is TGTGCCAGCAGTGGGTCGCGGGGGGGCCGTAATGAGCAGTTCTTC. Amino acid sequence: CASSGSRGGRNEQFF.

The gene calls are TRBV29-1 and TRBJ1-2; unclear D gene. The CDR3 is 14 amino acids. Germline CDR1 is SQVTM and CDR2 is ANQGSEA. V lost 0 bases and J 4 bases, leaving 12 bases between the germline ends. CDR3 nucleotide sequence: TGCAGCGTTGAAGATTTATCAGATCCCTATGGCTACACCTTC. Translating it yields CSVEDLSDPYGYTF.

The CDR3 DNA reads TGCGCCAGCAGTCTACTAGCGGGAGTGGAGACCCAGTACTTC. Translating it yields CASSLLAGVETQYF. The chain employs TRBV4-1 and TRBJ2-5, with 11 nucleotides matching TRBD2. Germline V CDR1 and CDR2: MGHRA, YSYEKL. The CDR3 is made up of 14 amino acids. The J segment lost 5 bases and the V segment lost 6 bases, leaving 5 bases of the junction unmatched.

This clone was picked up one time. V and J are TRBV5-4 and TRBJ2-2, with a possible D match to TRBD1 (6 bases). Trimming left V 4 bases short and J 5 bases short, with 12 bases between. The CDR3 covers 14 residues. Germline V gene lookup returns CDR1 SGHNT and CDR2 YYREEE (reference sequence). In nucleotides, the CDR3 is TGTGCCAGCAGCCCCGTTACAGGGACCGGGGAGCTGTTTTTT. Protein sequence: CASSPVTGTGELFF.

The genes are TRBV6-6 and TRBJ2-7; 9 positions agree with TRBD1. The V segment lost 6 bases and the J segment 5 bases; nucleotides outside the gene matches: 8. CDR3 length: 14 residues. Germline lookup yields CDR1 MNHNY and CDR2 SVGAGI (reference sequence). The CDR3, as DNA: TGTGCCAGCAGCTTACAGGGGGCTTTTGACGAGCAGTACTTC. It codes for CASSLQGAFDEQYF.

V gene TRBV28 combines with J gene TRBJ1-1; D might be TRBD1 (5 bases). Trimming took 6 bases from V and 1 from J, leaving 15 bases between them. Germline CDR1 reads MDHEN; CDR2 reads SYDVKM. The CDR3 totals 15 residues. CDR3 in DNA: TGTGCCAGCAGACCGGGGGGTGTCCGGAACACTGAAGCTTTCTTT. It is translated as CASRPGGVRNTEAFF.

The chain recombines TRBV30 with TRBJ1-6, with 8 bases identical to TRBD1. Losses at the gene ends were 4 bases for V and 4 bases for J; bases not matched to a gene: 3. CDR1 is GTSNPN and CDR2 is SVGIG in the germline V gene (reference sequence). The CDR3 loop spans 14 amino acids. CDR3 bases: TGTGCCTGGAACAGGGGGAAATATAATTCACCCCTCCACTTT. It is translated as CAWNRGKYNSPLHF.

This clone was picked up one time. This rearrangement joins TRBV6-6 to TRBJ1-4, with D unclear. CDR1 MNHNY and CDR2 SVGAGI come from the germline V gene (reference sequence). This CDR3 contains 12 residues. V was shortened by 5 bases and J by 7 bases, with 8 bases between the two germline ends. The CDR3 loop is CASSLGGEKLFF. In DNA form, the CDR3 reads TGTGCCAGCAGTCTAGGAGGTGAAAAACTGTTTTTT.

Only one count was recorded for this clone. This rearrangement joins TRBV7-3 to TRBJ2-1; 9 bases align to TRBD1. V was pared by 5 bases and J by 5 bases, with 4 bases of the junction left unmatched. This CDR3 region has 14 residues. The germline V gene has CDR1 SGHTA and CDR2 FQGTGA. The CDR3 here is CASSIGTGNNEQFF. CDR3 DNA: TGTGCCAGCAGCATCGGGACAGGGAACAATGAGCAGTTCTTC.

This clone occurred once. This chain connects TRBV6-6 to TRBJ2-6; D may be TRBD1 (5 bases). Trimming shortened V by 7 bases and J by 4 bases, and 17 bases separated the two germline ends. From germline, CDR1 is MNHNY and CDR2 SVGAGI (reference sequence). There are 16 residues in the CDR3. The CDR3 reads CASTPDISRGANVLTF. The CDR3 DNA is TGTGCCAGCACCCCGGACATTTCCCGGGGGGCCAACGTCCTGACTTTC.

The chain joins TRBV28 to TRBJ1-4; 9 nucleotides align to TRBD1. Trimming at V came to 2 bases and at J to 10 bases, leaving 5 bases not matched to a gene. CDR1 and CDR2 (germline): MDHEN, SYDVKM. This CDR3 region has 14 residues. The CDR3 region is CASSLGTGLLKLFF. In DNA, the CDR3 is TGTGCCAGCAGTTTAGGGACAGGGTTGCTAAAACTGTTTTTT.

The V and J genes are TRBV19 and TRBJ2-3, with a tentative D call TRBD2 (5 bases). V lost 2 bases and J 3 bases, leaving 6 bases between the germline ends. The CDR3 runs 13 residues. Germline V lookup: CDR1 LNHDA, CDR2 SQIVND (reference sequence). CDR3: CASSIQRTDTQYF. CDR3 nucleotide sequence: TGTGCCAGTAGTATACAGCGGACAGATACGCAGTATTTT.

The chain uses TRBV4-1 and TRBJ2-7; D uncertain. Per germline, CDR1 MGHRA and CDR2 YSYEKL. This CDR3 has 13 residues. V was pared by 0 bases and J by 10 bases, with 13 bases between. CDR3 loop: CASSQEVDTAQYF. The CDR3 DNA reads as TGCGCCAGCAGCCAAGAGGTAGATACAGCACAGTACTTC.

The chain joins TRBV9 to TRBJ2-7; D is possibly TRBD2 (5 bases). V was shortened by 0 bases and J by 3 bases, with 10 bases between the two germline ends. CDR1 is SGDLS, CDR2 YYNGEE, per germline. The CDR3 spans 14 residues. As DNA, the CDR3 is TGTGCCAGCAGCGTAGGAGGGCTGGTCTACGAGCAGTACTTC. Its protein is CASSVGGLVYEQYF.

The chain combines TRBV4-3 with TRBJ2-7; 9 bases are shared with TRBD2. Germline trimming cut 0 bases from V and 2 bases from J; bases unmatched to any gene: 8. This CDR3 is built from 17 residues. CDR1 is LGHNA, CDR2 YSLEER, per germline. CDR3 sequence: CASSQEIATSGPYEQYF. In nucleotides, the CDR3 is TGCGCCAGCAGCCAAGAGATTGCGACTAGCGGCCCCTACGAGCAGTACTTC.

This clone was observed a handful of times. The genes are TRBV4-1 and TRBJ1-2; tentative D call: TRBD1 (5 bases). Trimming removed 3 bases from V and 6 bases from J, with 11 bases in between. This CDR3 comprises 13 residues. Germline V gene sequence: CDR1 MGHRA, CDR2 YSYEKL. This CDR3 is CASSHLWGDGYTF. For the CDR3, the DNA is TGCGCCAGCAGCCACCTGTGGGGGGATGGCTACACCTTC.

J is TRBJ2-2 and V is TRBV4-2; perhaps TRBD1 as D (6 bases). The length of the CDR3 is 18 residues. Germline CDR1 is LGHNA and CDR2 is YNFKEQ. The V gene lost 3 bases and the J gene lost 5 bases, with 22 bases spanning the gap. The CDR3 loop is CASSHEGRRGGNTGELFF. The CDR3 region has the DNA TGTGCCAGCAGCCATGAGGGACGGAGAGGGGGAAATACCGGGGAGCTGTTTTTT.

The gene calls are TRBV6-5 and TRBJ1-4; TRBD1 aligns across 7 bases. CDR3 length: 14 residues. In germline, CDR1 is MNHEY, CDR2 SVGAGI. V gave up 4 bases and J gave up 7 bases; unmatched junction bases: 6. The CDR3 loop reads CASSLNRGFEKLFF. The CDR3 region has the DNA TGTGCCAGCAGTTTAAACAGGGGATTTGAAAAACTGTTTTTT.

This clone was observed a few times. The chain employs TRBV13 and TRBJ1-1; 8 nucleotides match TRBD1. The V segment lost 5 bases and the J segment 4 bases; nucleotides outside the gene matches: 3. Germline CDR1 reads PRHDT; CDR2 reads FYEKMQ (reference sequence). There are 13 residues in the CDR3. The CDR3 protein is CASSRTGTTEAFF. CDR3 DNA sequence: TGTGCCAGCAGCAGGACAGGGACCACTGAAGCTTTCTTT.